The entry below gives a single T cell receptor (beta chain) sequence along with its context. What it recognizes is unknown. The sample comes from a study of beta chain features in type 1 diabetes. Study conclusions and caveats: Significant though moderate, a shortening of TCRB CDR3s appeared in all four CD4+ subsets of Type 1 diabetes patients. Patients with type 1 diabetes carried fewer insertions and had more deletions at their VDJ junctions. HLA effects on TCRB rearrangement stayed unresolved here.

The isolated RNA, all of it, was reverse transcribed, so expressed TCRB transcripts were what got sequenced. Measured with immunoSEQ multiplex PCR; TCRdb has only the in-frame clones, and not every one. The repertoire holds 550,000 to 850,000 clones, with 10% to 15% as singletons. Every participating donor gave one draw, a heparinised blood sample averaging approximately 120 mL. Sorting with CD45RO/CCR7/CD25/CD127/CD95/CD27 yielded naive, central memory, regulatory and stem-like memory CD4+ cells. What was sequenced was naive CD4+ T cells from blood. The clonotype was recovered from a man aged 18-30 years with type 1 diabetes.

The CDR3 protein is CASTRREGFGETQYF. The DNA of the CDR3 is TGTGCCAGCACCCGGAGGGAGGGGTTTGGGGAGACCCAGTACTTC. This chain joins TRBV6-1 and TRBJ2-5, with TRBD2 identical over 7 bases. The CDR3 covers 15 residues. Germline V gene lookup returns CDR1 MNHNS and CDR2 SASEGT. Losses at the gene ends were 7 bases for V and 5 bases for J; bases not matched to a gene: 13.